These 26 T cell receptor beta chains originate from one sample sequenced in a study of cytomegalovirus exposure and HLA in healthy donors. Using immunoSEQ multiplex PCR, the repertoire was profiled, and TCRdb retains in-frame clones only, with some absent. Found here are under 200,000 clones, about 86% of them singletons; the top ten hold more than 2%. Source material: PBMCs. The receptors originated from a woman under 30 in good health and CMV-seronegative.

The V gene is TRBV10-3, the J gene TRBJ1-6, with 11 bases fitting TRBD1. The CDR3 contains 19 residues. The J segment lost 0 bases and the V segment lost 3 bases, leaving 7 bases of the junction unmatched. Germline values: CDR1 ENHRY, CDR2 SYGVKD. The CDR3: CAISERGQGAGSYNSPLHF. The CDR3 nucleotides are TGTGCCATCAGTGAACGTGGACAGGGGGCAGGCTCCTATAATTCACCCCTCCACTTT.

This clone was recorded once. J is TRBJ1-2 and V is TRBV2; D gene uncertain. CDR1 is SNHLY, CDR2 FYNNEI, per germline. The CDR3 has 13 residues. V was pared by 3 bases and J by 2 bases, with 7 bases between. The CDR3 is CASSDTENYGYTF. CDR3 coding DNA: TGTGCCAGCAGTGATACAGAAAACTATGGCTACACCTTC.

The chain carries TRBV27 and TRBJ1-5; D is undetermined. Germline V gene data show CDR1 as MNHEY and CDR2 as SMNVEV (reference sequence). The CDR3 is made up of 13 amino acids. V lost 2 bases and J lost 2, with 4 bases in between. Written as DNA, the CDR3 is TGTGCCAGCAGTTTACTCGGCAATCAGCCCCAGCATTTT. Translated, it gives CASSLLGNQPQHF.

To note about this clone: One junction end disagrees with the germline gene, perhaps due to a read error. The chain uses TRBV11-2 and TRBJ2-2; 7 nucleotides match TRBD2. Germline V lookup: CDR1 SGHAT, CDR2 FQNNGV. The CDR3 contains 17 residues. In nucleotides, the CDR3 is TGTGCCAGCAGATTAGGGAAGGGAGGGCGCGACAGCGGGGAGCTGTTTTTT. Translating it yields CASRLGKGGRDSGELFF.

The chain combines TRBV2 with TRBJ1-5; no reliable D call. Between the trimmed V and J ends, which lost 0 bases and 2 bases, there was a span of 8 bases. CDR1 and CDR2 (germline): SNHLY, FYNNEI. The CDR3 is made up of 15 amino acids. CDR3 coding DNA: TGTGCCAGCAGTGAAGCGGAACAGCGCAATCAGCCCCAGCATTTT. Encoded protein: CASSEAEQRNQPQHF.

V gene TRBV10-1 combines with J gene TRBJ1-1, with a tentative D call TRBD1 (5 bases). Germline loops: CDR1 WNHNN, CDR2 SYGVQD (reference sequence). This CDR3 spans 14 amino acids. V shed 5 bases and J shed 4 bases, with 14 bases lying between them. The CDR3 nucleotides are TGCGCCAGCAGTACCGACAGAGGTGTCACTGAAGCTTTCTTT. Amino acids: CASSTDRGVTEAFF.

The chain joins TRBV19 to TRBJ2-2, with D perhaps TRBD1 (5 bases). Germline V gene lookup returns CDR1 LNHDA and CDR2 SQIVND (reference sequence). The CDR3 consists of 14 residues. V lost 8 bases and J lost 2, with 12 bases in between. The CDR3 region has the DNA TGTGCCAGTTGCTCGCAGGGAAACACCGGGGAGCTGTTTTTT. This codes for CASCSQGNTGELFF.

The chain links TRBV7-9 to TRBJ2-2; 7 bases line up with TRBD1. CDR3 size: 15 residues. Germline loops: CDR1 SEHNR, CDR2 FQNEAQ (reference sequence). Trimming removed 4 bases from V and 4 bases from J; junction bases left unmatched: 6. CDR3 region: CASSSWDSGTGELFF. The CDR3 coding sequence is TGTGCCAGCAGCTCTTGGGACAGTGGCACCGGGGAGCTGTTTTTT. The whole variable domain, filled in from reference TRBV7-9 and TRBJ2-2, reads DTGVSQNPRHKITKRGQNVTFRCDPISEHNRLYWYRQTLGQGPEFLTYFQNEAQLEKSRLLSDRFSAERPKGSFSTLEIQRTEQGDSAMYLCASSSWDSGTGELFFGEGSRLTVL.

This clone appeared a single time. The chain links TRBV10-3 to TRBJ1-2; D gene uncertain. The CDR3 loop spans 15 amino acids. Germline CDR1 and CDR2: ENHRY and SYGVKD. V dropped 4 bases and J dropped 2 bases, with 14 bases sitting between them. CDR3 DNA sequence: TGTGCCATCAGTGTTCGGCAGGATATCAACTATGGCTACACCTTC. Its translation is CAISVRQDINYGYTF.

This sequence joins TRBV5-1 and TRBJ1-6; 7 bases fit TRBD1. Looked up from germline, CDR1 is SGHRS and CDR2 is YFSETQ. This CDR3 contains 16 residues. Trimming took 4 bases from V and 7 from J; bases not matched to a gene: 11. In DNA form, the CDR3 reads TGCGCCAGCAGCCCGGAGGGGGCAGCTATCAATTCACCCCTCCACTTT. It is translated as CASSPEGAAINSPLHF.

This clone appeared once. J is TRBJ2-7 and V is TRBV19, with TRBD1 matching 10 bases. The CDR3 runs to 14 residues. V dropped 7 bases and J dropped 3; count of bases not matched to a gene: 6. CDR1 is LNHDA, CDR2 SQIVND, per germline (reference sequence). CDR3 protein: CASTVGTGVYEQYF. Written as DNA, the CDR3 is TGTGCCAGTACCGTTGGGACAGGGGTCTACGAGCAGTACTTC.

Only a few counts were recorded for this clone. This rearrangement joins TRBV7-3 to TRBJ2-1; possible D gene TRBD1, 5 bases. This CDR3 has 14 amino acids. Germline lookup yields CDR1 SGHTA and CDR2 FQGTGA. The ends were cut back, 2 bases at V and 8 bases at J, with 13 bases in the middle. CDR3 sequence: CASSLVRTNHEQFF. The CDR3 nucleotides are TGTGCCAGCAGCTTAGTCCGGACAAATCATGAGCAGTTCTTC.

The count of this clone is one. The CDR3 spells CASSEWGAGELFF. CDR3 in DNA: TGTGCCAGCAGTGAATGGGGGGCCGGGGAGCTGTTTTTT. The gene calls are TRBV6-1 and TRBJ2-2; TRBD2 might be the D (6 bases). V was clipped by 2 bases and J by 6 bases, with 7 bases between them. Germline values: CDR1 MNHNS, CDR2 SASEGT. CDR3 length: 13 amino acids.

The V gene is TRBV5-1, the J gene TRBJ1-2; no firm D call. Trimming left V 4 bases short and J 1 base short, with 8 bases between. The CDR3 is 13 amino acids. Per the germline V gene, CDR1 is SGHRS and CDR2 is YFSETQ. The CDR3 DNA reads as TGCGCCAGCAGCCCCACAGTTAACTATGGCTACACCTTC. Protein: CASSPTVNYGYTF.

This sequence joins TRBV4-3 and TRBJ2-7; tentatively, D is TRBD2 (6 bases). The V gene's germline CDR1 is LGHNA and CDR2 YSLEER. The CDR3 is made up of 14 amino acids. V gave up 4 bases and J gave up 4 bases, with 14 bases separating them. The DNA for the CDR3 is TGCGCCAGCAGCCTGGACACGGGAGAATACGAGCAGTACTTC. Its protein is CASSLDTGEYEQYF.

The chain recombines TRBV27 with TRBJ2-1, with a possible D match to TRBD1 (5 bases). From germline, CDR1 is MNHEY and CDR2 SMNVEV (reference sequence). V lost 4 bases and J lost 9, with 13 bases in between. The CDR3 runs 13 residues. CDR3 in DNA: TGTGCCAGCAGTTCCAGAGCGACAGCTGAGCAGTTCTTC. Translating gives CASSSRATAEQFF.

Only one count was recorded for this clone. The chain carries TRBV4-3 and TRBJ1-5; D might be TRBD1 (5 bases). V gave up 4 bases and J gave up 3 bases, with 16 bases separating them. Germline CDR1 is LGHNA and CDR2 is YSLEER. The CDR3 loop spans 16 amino acids. CDR3 loop: CASSPNYAGLNQPQHF. CDR3 bases: TGCGCCAGCAGCCCAAACTATGCGGGGCTCAATCAGCCCCAGCATTTT.

This clone was recorded at least ten times. The chain links TRBV6-1 to TRBJ2-7; TRBD2 agrees at 11 bases. The CDR3 is made up of 14 amino acids. Per germline, CDR1 MNHNS and CDR2 SASEGT. Trimming removed 4 bases from V and 5 bases from J; junction bases left unmatched: 4. The CDR3 coding sequence is TGTGCCAGCAGTGGAACTAGCGGGAGTGACGAGCAGTACTTC. Translated: CASSGTSGSDEQYF.

The chain carries TRBV6-5 and TRBJ1-2; the match to TRBD1 covers 8 bases. Per germline, CDR1 MNHEY and CDR2 SVGAGI. V gave up 5 bases and J gave up 4 bases; unmatched junction bases: 6. The CDR3 extends over 14 amino acids. For the CDR3, the DNA is TGTGCCAGCAGTCCTCAGGGGGCTTCCTATGGCTACACCTTC. It translates to CASSPQGASYGYTF.

The chain joins TRBV12-1 to TRBJ1-4; the table calls TRBD1, which could not be checked here. TRBV12-1 is noted as a pseudogene. The CDR3 loop spans 14 amino acids. The CDR3: CASSMTGANEKLFF. CDR3 DNA sequence: TGTGCCAGCAGCATGACAGGGGCTAATGAAAAACTGTTTTTT.

The gene calls are TRBV9 and TRBJ2-1; TRBD2 is a possible D gene (6 bases). The V and J ends lost 0 bases and 0 bases respectively, with 13 bases between them. The CDR3 extends over 17 amino acids. The germline gives CDR1 SGDLS, CDR2 YYNGEE. The CDR3 loop reads CASSVAAGRSSYNEQFF. The CDR3 DNA follows: TGTGCCAGCAGCGTAGCTGCGGGGAGGAGCTCCTACAATGAGCAGTTCTTC.

The V call is TRBV2, the J call TRBJ1-2; D is possibly TRBD1 (5 bases). V was shortened by 4 bases and J by 6 bases, with 12 bases between the two germline ends. This CDR3 is 13 amino acids long. CDR1 is SNHLY, CDR2 FYNNEI, per germline. DNA for the CDR3: TGTGCCAGCAGTGCGGACATAGCGGATGGCTACACCTTC. Protein sequence: CASSADIADGYTF. The variable domain in full, completed from reference TRBV2 and TRBJ1-2, reads EPEVTQTPSHQVTQMGQEVILRCVPISNHLYFYWYRQILGQKVEFLVSFYNNEISEKSEIFDDQFSVERPDGSNFTLKIRSTKLEDSAMYFCASSADIADGYTFGSGTRLTVV.

This clone has just a few counts. V is TRBV29-1 and J is TRBJ1-4, with TRBD1 matching over 10 bases. J gave up 7 bases and V 5 bases, and 7 bases lay outside the gene matches. This CDR3 spans 14 amino acids. Germline-derived CDR1 and CDR2 are SQVTM and ANQGSEA. The CDR3 DNA reads TGCAGCGTTACCGGACAGGGGGATTTTGAAAAACTGTTTTTT. It codes for CSVTGQGDFEKLFF.

The rearrangement joins TRBV4-1 to TRBJ2-1; 7 nucleotides line up with TRBD1. Germline V CDR1 and CDR2: MGHRA, YSYEKL. V lost 4 bases, J lost 4 bases, and 7 bases stayed unmatched. The CDR3 has 15 residues. Here the CDR3 DNA reads TGCGCCAGCAGCCCCGCCGGGACAGCGTACAATGAGCAGTTCTTC. Translated: CASSPAGTAYNEQFF.

The V gene is TRBV28, the J gene TRBJ2-6, with 9 positions matching TRBD1. Unmatched junction bases numbered 19, after V lost 10 bases and J lost 9 bases. The CDR3 length is 17 residues. In germline, CDR1 is MDHEN, CDR2 SYDVKM. The chain's CDR3 is CATLDRGRYNRVNVLTF. The CDR3, as DNA: TGTGCCACCTTAGACAGGGGGAGGTATAATAGGGTCAACGTCCTGACTTTC.

The rearrangement links TRBV9 to TRBJ1-2, with D maybe TRBD1 (6 bases). CDR3 length: 19 residues. Germline-derived CDR1 and CDR2 are SGDLS and YYNGEE. The ends were cut back, 0 bases at V and 0 bases at J, with 21 bases in the middle. The CDR3 here is CASSVAVRTDYRANYGYTF. CDR3 sequence (DNA): TGTGCCAGCAGCGTAGCTGTCCGGACAGACTACAGAGCTAACTATGGCTACACCTTC.